This is a list of T cell receptor beta chains from one sample in a study of T cells in Graves' hyperthyroidism and ophthalmopathy. Using its own MiXCR run on the multiplex PCR reads, TCRdb lists one record per CDR3 protein. Of about 300,000 distinct CDR3 sequences in the sample, about 19% were seen once. The source material was blood. These receptors all come from a man aged 45 to 65 with Graves' ophthalmopathy. The CDR3 runs from the conserved cysteine through the conserved F or W. D genes are given only for firm matches. Clone size, where shown, is once, few, many, or a class for clones that have expanded.

CDR3 DNA: TGTGCCAGCAGTTTTGAGGGGGGAGGATATCTAGGCAAAAACATTCAGTACTTC; CDR3 protein: CASSFEGGGYLGKNIQYF; CDR3 length: 18; V gene: TRBV28; J gene: TRBJ2-4; D gene: NA; clone size: many
CDR3 DNA: TGTGCCTGGAGTCCACCGGGGGGGTACGAGCAGTACTTC; CDR3 protein: CAWSPPGGYEQYF; CDR3 length: 13; V gene: TRBV30; J gene: TRBJ2-7; D gene: TRBD2; clone size: NA
CDR3 DNA: TGTGCCTCACTGACAGGGGGAGTGGGTCAGCCCCAGCATTTT; CDR3 protein: CASLTGGVGQPQHF; CDR3 length: 14; V gene: TRBV28; J gene: TRBJ1-5; D gene: TRBD1; clone size: many
CDR3 DNA: TGTGCCAGCAGTTTCGGACTAGCGGGAAACTCCTACGAGCAGTACTTC; CDR3 protein: CASSFGLAGNSYEQYF; CDR3 length: 16; V gene: TRBV28; J gene: TRBJ2-7; D gene: TRBD2; clone size: many
CDR3 DNA: TGTGCCAGCAGTTTTTTTCCAGACCGGCTTGGCTACACCTTC; CDR3 protein: CASSFFPDRLGYTF; CDR3 length: 14; V gene: TRBV12-3/TRBV12-4; J gene: TRBJ1-2; D gene: NA; clone size: NA
CDR3 DNA: TGTGCCAGCAGCCTCGACGGGGGTGGCGGGGAGCTGTTTTTT; CDR3 protein: CASSLDGGGGELFF; CDR3 length: 14; V gene: TRBV7-9; J gene: TRBJ2-2; D gene: NA; clone size: few
CDR3 DNA: TGTGCCAGCAGCCAGGGACAGTCTAATGAAAAACTGTTTTTT; CDR3 protein: CASSQGQSNEKLFF; CDR3 length: 14; V gene: TRBV28; J gene: TRBJ1-4; D gene: TRBD1; clone size: few
CDR3 DNA: TGTGCCAGCAGCCTCACAGGGGGCGAACGAGACATTCAGTACTTC; CDR3 protein: CASSLTGGERDIQYF; CDR3 length: 15; V gene: TRBV7-3; J gene: TRBJ2-4; D gene: TRBD1; clone size: many
CDR3 DNA: TGTGCCAGTAGTAAGGGCTTGGACATTCAGTACTTC; CDR3 protein: CASSKGLDIQYF; CDR3 length: 12; V gene: TRBV19; J gene: TRBJ2-4; D gene: NA; clone size: NA
CDR3 DNA: TGTGCCAGCAGCTTCCAGGGACAGAATTATGGCTACACCTTC; CDR3 protein: CASSFQGQNYGYTF; CDR3 length: 14; V gene: TRBV7-9; J gene: TRBJ1-2; D gene: TRBD1; clone size: NA
CDR3 DNA: TGTGCCAGCAGAGGGAAGTTGGGGGGTGGCGAGCAGTACTTC; CDR3 protein: CASRGKLGGGEQYF; CDR3 length: 14; V gene: TRBV7-2; J gene: TRBJ2-7; D gene: NA; clone size: NA
CDR3 DNA: TGTGCCAGCAGCGTAGAGGCTAGCGGGGACTACGAGCAGTACTTC; CDR3 protein: CASSVEASGDYEQYF; CDR3 length: 15; V gene: TRBV9; J gene: TRBJ2-7; D gene: TRBD2; clone size: many
CDR3 DNA: TGTGCCAGCAGCTTAGAACTCTCCCCTAACTATGGCTACACCTTC; CDR3 protein: CASSLELSPNYGYTF; CDR3 length: 15; V gene: TRBV7-2; J gene: TRBJ1-2; D gene: NA; clone size: NA
CDR3 DNA: TGCAGTGCCCCGTTCCCAGATACGCAGTATTTT; CDR3 protein: CSAPFPDTQYF; CDR3 length: 11; V gene: TRBV20-1; J gene: TRBJ2-3; D gene: NA; clone size: NA
CDR3 DNA: TGTGCCAGCAGTTACTCACGGGACAGACAGCCCCAGCATTTT; CDR3 protein: CASSYSRDRQPQHF; CDR3 length: 14; V gene: TRBV6-6; J gene: TRBJ1-5; D gene: TRBD1; clone size: NA
CDR3 DNA: TGTGCCAGCAGTGAATACGGCCGGGAGACCCAGTACTTC; CDR3 protein: CASSEYGRETQYF; CDR3 length: 13; V gene: TRBV2; J gene: TRBJ2-5; D gene: NA; clone size: many
CDR3 DNA: TGCAGCGTTGAAGAGGGGGGACAGGGGAAAGATACGCAGTATTTT; CDR3 protein: CSVEEGGQGKDTQYF; CDR3 length: 15; V gene: TRBV29-1; J gene: TRBJ2-3; D gene: TRBD1; clone size: many
CDR3 DNA: TGTGCCAGCAGCTTAGCGTTGGACGACCGGGGGGTCTACGAGCAGTACTTC; CDR3 protein: CASSLALDDRGVYEQYF; CDR3 length: 17; V gene: TRBV11-2; J gene: TRBJ2-7; D gene: TRBD2; clone size: many
CDR3 DNA: TGTGCCAGCAGCCATGGGACTAGCGGGTACAATGAGCAGTTCTTC; CDR3 protein: CASSHGTSGYNEQFF; CDR3 length: 15; V gene: TRBV3-1; J gene: TRBJ2-1; D gene: TRBD2; clone size: NA
CDR3 DNA: TGTGCCAGCTCACCGGCGACAGGGGGGAAAGAGACCCAGTACTTC; CDR3 protein: CASSPATGGKETQYF; CDR3 length: 15; V gene: TRBV18; J gene: TRBJ2-5; D gene: TRBD1; clone size: many
CDR3 DNA: TGTGCCAGCAGACCTGGGCCCTTGAGCACTGAAGCTTTCTTT; CDR3 protein: CASRPGPLSTEAFF; CDR3 length: 14; V gene: TRBV28; J gene: TRBJ1-1; D gene: NA; clone size: many
CDR3 DNA: TGTGCCAGCAGTTTGGGACGAGGGGAGCAGTTCTTC; CDR3 protein: CASSLGRGEQFF; CDR3 length: 12; V gene: TRBV6-2/TRBV6-3; J gene: TRBJ2-1; D gene: NA; clone size: NA
CDR3 DNA: TGTGCCAGCAGCCAAGGGTTTCGGGACTTACCCTACAATGAGCAGTTCTTC; CDR3 protein: CASSQGFRDLPYNEQFF; CDR3 length: 17; V gene: TRBV14; J gene: TRBJ2-1; D gene: NA; clone size: few
CDR3 DNA: TGCAGTGCTAGATATGGAGGGCGAGAGACCCAGTACTTC; CDR3 protein: CSARYGGRETQYF; CDR3 length: 13; V gene: TRBV20-1; J gene: TRBJ2-5; D gene: NA; clone size: many
CDR3 DNA: TGTGCCAGCAGCATGCTAGCGGGAGACTACAATGAGCAGTTCTTC; CDR3 protein: CASSMLAGDYNEQFF; CDR3 length: 15; V gene: TRBV5-4; J gene: TRBJ2-1; D gene: TRBD2; clone size: NA
CDR3 DNA: TGTGCCAGCAGTATAATGGTGGGCAATCAGCCCCAGCATTTT; CDR3 protein: CASSIMVGNQPQHF; CDR3 length: 14; V gene: TRBV28; J gene: TRBJ1-5; D gene: NA; clone size: many
CDR3 DNA: TGTGCCACCAGTGCGGACAAGCCCAATGAGCAGTTCTTC; CDR3 protein: CATSADKPNEQFF; CDR3 length: 13; V gene: TRBV24-1; J gene: TRBJ2-1; D gene: NA; clone size: NA
CDR3 DNA: TGCGCCAGCAGCCCCCGGACAGGGGGCCCGGCTAGCGGCGACAATGAGCAGTTCTTC; CDR3 protein: CASSPRTGGPASGDNEQFF; CDR3 length: 19; V gene: TRBV5-1; J gene: TRBJ2-1; D gene: TRBD1; clone size: many
CDR3 DNA: TGTGCCACCAGTGACCCGACAGGCCCAGGGCGTTTGGTCGGGGAGCTGTTTTTT; CDR3 protein: CATSDPTGPGRLVGELFF; CDR3 length: 18; V gene: TRBV24-1; J gene: TRBJ2-2; D gene: NA; clone size: few
CDR3 DNA: TGTGCCTGGAGTCTAGACCAAGGGGTCAATGAGCAGTTCTTC; CDR3 protein: CAWSLDQGVNEQFF; CDR3 length: 14; V gene: TRBV30; J gene: TRBJ2-1; D gene: NA; clone size: many
CDR3 DNA: TGTGCCAGCAGCTTAGATATCGGCCAAGAGACCCAGTACTTC; CDR3 protein: CASSLDIGQETQYF; CDR3 length: 14; V gene: TRBV11-2; J gene: TRBJ2-5; D gene: NA; clone size: NA
CDR3 DNA: TGCGCCAGCAGCTCCCCTCTAGCGGGAGTTCCCTACAATGAGCAGTTCTTC; CDR3 protein: CASSSPLAGVPYNEQFF; CDR3 length: 17; V gene: TRBV5-1; J gene: TRBJ2-1; D gene: TRBD2; clone size: many
CDR3 DNA: TGTGCCAGCAGTCCCAGACTAGCGGGAACCACCGGGGAGCTGTTTTTT; CDR3 protein: CASSPRLAGTTGELFF; CDR3 length: 16; V gene: TRBV6-1; J gene: TRBJ2-2; D gene: TRBD2; clone size: NA
CDR3 DNA: TGTGCCAGCAGTCCGAGGCGGGGGCGTTTTAACGACTATGGCTACACCTTC; CDR3 protein: CASSPRRGRFNDYGYTF; CDR3 length: 17; V gene: TRBV12-3/TRBV12-4; J gene: TRBJ1-2; D gene: NA; clone size: NA
CDR3 DNA: TGTGCCAGTAGTAAGTTAATGAACACTGAAGCTTTCTTT; CDR3 protein: CASSKLMNTEAFF; CDR3 length: 13; V gene: TRBV19; J gene: TRBJ1-1; D gene: NA; clone size: NA
CDR3 DNA: TGTGCCAGCTCACGGGAGTCGTCCCAAGAGACCCAGTACTTC; CDR3 protein: CASSRESSQETQYF; CDR3 length: 14; V gene: TRBV18; J gene: TRBJ2-5; D gene: NA; clone size: NA
CDR3 DNA: TGCAGTGCTAGAGATGTACAAATCAATGGCTACACCTTC; CDR3 protein: CSARDVQINGYTF; CDR3 length: 13; V gene: TRBV20-1; J gene: TRBJ1-2; D gene: NA; clone size: NA
CDR3 DNA: TGTGCCAGTAGTAGACAGCTTTCGAACACTGAAGCTTTCTTT; CDR3 protein: CASSRQLSNTEAFF; CDR3 length: 14; V gene: TRBV19; J gene: TRBJ1-1; D gene: NA; clone size: many
CDR3 DNA: TGTGCCAGCAGTCCCTTCCCCGCTGGCGTTCAACTGTTTTTT; CDR3 protein: CASSPFPAGVQLFF; CDR3 length: 14; V gene: TRBV28; J gene: TRBJ1-4; D gene: NA; clone size: many
CDR3 DNA: TGTGCCAGCAGTTTCGGGGGTGGGCAGCCCCAGCATTTT; CDR3 protein: CASSFGGGQPQHF; CDR3 length: 13; V gene: TRBV27; J gene: TRBJ1-5; D gene: NA; clone size: NA
CDR3 DNA: TGTGCCAGCAACGGACAGGGAAGGACTGAAGCTTTCTTT; CDR3 protein: CASNGQGRTEAFF; CDR3 length: 13; V gene: TRBV27; J gene: TRBJ1-1; D gene: TRBD1; clone size: many
CDR3 DNA: TGTGCCAGCAGCTTAGCCCGCAGCTACGAGCAGTACTTC; CDR3 protein: CASSLARSYEQYF; CDR3 length: 13; V gene: TRBV7-9; J gene: TRBJ2-7; D gene: NA; clone size: many
CDR3 DNA: TGTGCCAGCAGCTCACGGGACCAAGAGACCCAGTACTTC; CDR3 protein: CASSSRDQETQYF; CDR3 length: 13; V gene: TRBV7-6; J gene: TRBJ2-5; D gene: NA; clone size: many
CDR3 DNA: TGTGCCAGCAGCTTAGATTACGCCGGGGAGCTGTTTTTT; CDR3 protein: CASSLDYAGELFF; CDR3 length: 13; V gene: TRBV7-2; J gene: TRBJ2-2; D gene: NA; clone size: few